A single sample is the source of the 13 T cell receptor beta chains below, sequenced in a study of blood T cell repertoires in COVID-19 (dated by TCRdb to between 2020 and 2021). Receptor libraries were prepared by the immunoSEQ multiplex PCR assay. Drawn from immuneACCESS, this table holds only the in-frame rearrangements with V and J called that TCRdb kept. Clones are partly lost; checked studies trace under half to an unresolved V gene and leave the rest unexplained. Across this sample there are 98,000 or so clones, with roughly four fifths seen only once. 4.8% of the sample belongs to the ten largest clones. The sequenced sample was peripheral blood. The receptors were gathered from a man aged 60 to 75 with acute or convalescent COVID-19.

This chain joins TRBV23-1 and TRBJ2-1, with a possible D match to TRBD1 (5 bases). TRBV23-1 is classed as an ORF, of uncertain function. This CDR3 comprises 18 residues. V lost 2 bases and J 0 bases, leaving 17 bases between the germline ends. The CDR3 DNA is TGCGCCAGCAGTCAAACGATTAGACAGTTCTGCTCCTACAATGAGCAGTTCTTC. This sequence encodes CASSQTIRQFCSYNEQFF.

The table lists this clone with a count of one. V is TRBV5-5 and J is TRBJ1-5, with D possibly TRBD1 on 6 matching bases. Germline-derived CDR1 and CDR2 are SGHKS and YYEKEE (reference sequence). V lost 2 bases to trimming and J lost 5 bases, with 17 bases between them. CDR3 length: 16 amino acids. The CDR3 spells CASSFRAGAQDQPQHF. For the CDR3, the DNA is TGTGCCAGCAGCTTCCGGGCGGGGGCGCAGGATCAGCCCCAGCATTTT.

This clone turned up a few times. V is TRBV7-2 and J is TRBJ2-5, with TRBD2 matching 8 bases. V lost 4 bases, J lost 1 base, and 5 bases stayed unmatched. This CDR3 spans 15 amino acids. The germline gives CDR1 SGHTA, CDR2 FQGNSA. CDR3 region: CASSSIGTSQETQYF. In DNA form, the CDR3 reads TGTGCCAGCAGCTCGATCGGGACTAGCCAAGAGACCCAGTACTTC.

V gene TRBV7-9 combines with J gene TRBJ1-2, with a weak D call TRBD1 (6 bases). CDR3 length equals 14 residues. Trimming took off 1 base at V and 1 base at J, with 7 bases between the two ends. Germline V gene data show CDR1 as SEHNR and CDR2 as FQNEAQ (reference sequence). For the CDR3, the DNA is TGTGCCAGCAGCTTAGAAGGGGGTAACTATGGCTACACCTTC. Amino acids: CASSLEGGNYGYTF.

As DNA, the CDR3 is TGCGCCAGCAGCTCGCATTCTCCGGGACAGAGTAATTCACCCCTCCACTTT. This translates into CASSSHSPGQSNSPLHF. The chain recombines TRBV5-1 with TRBJ1-6; TRBD1 agrees at 7 bases. The CDR3 has 17 amino acids. Per germline, CDR1 SGHRS and CDR2 YFSETQ. After removal of 3 bases from V and 6 bases from J, the junction contained 12 bases not matched to a gene.

The V and J genes are TRBV9 and TRBJ1-6; D remains ambiguous. Trimming removed 0 bases at V and 9 bases at J, with 10 bases between. In germline, CDR1 is SGDLS, CDR2 YYNGEE. CDR3 length equals 14 residues. CDR3 loop: CASSVGSESSPLHF. CDR3 nucleotides: TGTGCCAGCAGCGTAGGGTCGGAGTCTTCACCCCTCCACTTT.

The chain has TRBV6-5 and TRBJ1-2, with 8 bases lining up with TRBD1. The germline V gene encodes CDR1 MNHEY and CDR2 SVGAGI. This CDR3 contains 14 residues. J lost 8 bases, V lost 6 bases, and 11 bases had no gene match. The CDR3 protein is CASRDPGQAGGYTF. Here the CDR3 DNA reads TGTGCCAGCAGAGACCCGGGACAGGCGGGGGGCTACACCTTC.

V usage is TRBV10-3 and J usage is TRBJ2-2; TRBD1 matches 8 bases. The V gene end was trimmed by 9 bases and the J gene end by 1 base; junction bases not matched to a gene: 13. Per the germline V gene, CDR1 is ENHRY and CDR2 is SYGVKD. This CDR3 is built from 17 residues. The CDR3 here is CAMRGSRDRRNTGELFF. The CDR3 DNA reads as TGTGCCATGCGCGGTTCTCGGGACAGGAGGAACACCGGGGAGCTGTTTTTT.

The V call is TRBV5-4, the J call TRBJ2-3, with 8 bases that match TRBD2. V was clipped by 0 bases and J by 8 bases; unmatched bases: 14. This CDR3 spans 17 amino acids. CDR1 is SGHNT, CDR2 YYREEE, per germline (reference sequence). CDR3 protein: CASSLAPLGGGQATQYF. CDR3 DNA sequence: TGTGCCAGCAGCTTGGCACCCCTCGGGGGGGGCCAGGCTACGCAGTATTTT.

This clone occurred once. The CDR3 DNA follows: TGTGCCAGCAGCCAACTCCCGGGACACCTATACGAGCAGTACTTC. Translation gives CASSQLPGHLYEQYF. The V call is TRBV14, the J call TRBJ2-7, with D possibly TRBD1 on 6 matching bases. The CDR3 extends over 15 amino acids. The V end lost 2 bases, the J end lost 4 bases, and 15 bases lay between the germline ends. The germline V gene encodes CDR1 SGHDN and CDR2 FVKESK.

This chain's CDR3 is CASSPGQGDETQYF. The CDR3 nucleotides are TGTGCCAGCAGCCCCGGACAGGGTGACGAGACCCAGTACTTC. V usage is TRBV7-9 and J usage is TRBJ2-5, with 8 bases fitting TRBD1. The CDR3 length is 14 residues. The trim removed 5 bases at V and 5 bases at J, leaving 7 bases unmatched. Germline lookup yields CDR1 SEHNR and CDR2 FQNEAQ (reference sequence).

The chain's CDR3 is CASSLIGQETQYF. The CDR3 nucleotides are TGTGCCAGCAGCTTAATCGGGCAAGAGACCCAGTACTTC. The chain combines TRBV7-3 with TRBJ2-5; D unresolved. CDR3 length: 13 amino acids. Germline lookup yields CDR1 SGHTA and CDR2 FQGTGA. V was clipped by 1 base and J by 2 bases, with 5 bases between them.

This clone was detected only a few times. The chain recombines TRBV19 with TRBJ1-6; 7 nucleotides line up with TRBD1. Germline CDR1 reads LNHDA; CDR2 reads SQIVND (reference sequence). The CDR3 covers 15 residues. With V trimmed by 3 bases and J by 10 bases, 9 bases remained unmatched. The CDR3 DNA is TGTGCCAGTAGTATCCTTCAGGGGGTTATCTCACCCCTCCACTTT. This codes for CASSILQGVISPLHF.